This TCR beta chain came from a study of blood T cell repertoires in COVID-19. Study-wide background: T cells, B-cell-depleted T cells, or PBMCs provided the cDNA or gDNA that served as material.

The CDR3 is 14 residues long. Germline V lookup: CDR1 SNHLY, CDR2 FYNNEI. V dropped 4 bases and J dropped 5 bases, with 14 bases sitting between them. The table came from immunoSEQ multiplex PCR; TCRdb's copy has only in-frame clones and leaves some out. Counted here are 540,000 or so clones, roughly 89% occurring once; the ten biggest clones make up around 7.8%. The gene calls are TRBV2 and TRBJ1-2, with no clear D. Sample: peripheral blood. The source is a woman between 45 and 65 years old with COVID-19, enrolled during active disease. The CDR3 DNA follows: TGTGCCAGCAGTGTGAGTGGCGGCCTTTATGGCTACACCTTC. It yields the protein CASSVSGGLYGYTF.